One sample yielded the 27 T cell receptor beta chains listed below, sequenced in a study of blood T cells in healthy people across ages (dated by TCRdb to 2013 to 2016). Libraries were prepared through 5' RACE. The sequencer was an Illumina HiSeq 2500. A second PCR of about 7 to 12 cycles was run with a J-beta primer mix and a sample-barcoded 5' primer. The public sequencing data were trimmed at Q25 with fastp and processed into clonotypes with MiXCR by TCRdb, which kept only in-frame beta chains. Under each unique CDR3 protein, matching rows form one entry showing the most common genes and DNA. Within this sample are about 1.6 million distinct CDR3 sequences, with about 35% of them counted one time only. About 11% of the sample is held by the ten biggest clonotypes. Sequenced sample: blood. These TCRs come from a woman between 25 and 40 years old in good health.

This chain joins TRBV11-2 and TRBJ2-5, with 7 nucleotides matching TRBD1. Germline CDR1 is SGHAT and CDR2 is FQNNGV. With V trimmed by 4 bases and J by 2 bases, 7 bases remained unmatched. CDR3 size: 15 residues. The CDR3 region has the DNA TGTGCCAGCAGCTCTCGCCGGGACAGACAAGAGACCCAGTACTTC. Translating it yields CASSSRRDRQETQYF.

As for this clonotype: This may come from a read error, since a much larger clone is one base off. The chain carries TRBV12-3 or TRBV12-4 and TRBJ2-3; 9 nucleotides align to TRBD2. The length of the CDR3 is 16 residues. DNA of the CDR3: TGTGCCGGCAGTTTATCGAGCGGGGGGTCCACAGATACGCAGTATTTT. Amino acid sequence: CAGSLSSGGSTDTQYF.

V usage is TRBV20-1 and J usage is TRBJ2-3, with 8 bases aligning to TRBD2. After removal of 0 bases from V and 6 bases from J, the junction contained 5 bases not matched to a gene. Germline V gives CDR1 DFQATT, CDR2 SNEGSKA (reference sequence). The CDR3 runs 14 residues. CDR3 in amino acids: CSAREKGLGDTQYF. The DNA of the CDR3 is TGCAGTGCTAGAGAAAAGGGACTAGGGGATACGCAGTATTTT.

This clonotype has only a few counts. The rearrangement links TRBV2 to TRBJ2-1; 8 bases line up with TRBD2. The CDR3 length is 15 residues. The V and J ends lost 2 bases and 3 bases, in that order; junction bases with no gene match: 3. CDR1 is SNHLY, CDR2 FYNNEI, per germline. The CDR3 spells CASSERAGGYNEQFF. CDR3 nucleotide sequence: TGTGCCAGCAGTGAAAGGGCGGGGGGCTACAATGAGCAGTTCTTC.

V is TRBV27 and J is TRBJ2-7, with 7 bases aligning to TRBD1. The V gene end was trimmed by 10 bases and the J gene end by 3 bases; junction bases not matched to a gene: 6. Germline CDR1 is MNHEY and CDR2 is SMNVEV (reference sequence). The CDR3 spans 12 residues. In DNA, the CDR3 is TGTGCCAACCGGGACAGATTCTACGAGCAGTACTTC. Encoded protein: CANRDRFYEQYF.

There are a few counts of this clonotype. The chain combines TRBV5-1 with TRBJ2-6; 10 bases are shared with TRBD1. CDR3 length: 19 amino acids. V dropped 4 bases and J dropped 0; count of bases not matched to a gene: 10. CDR1 is SGHRS, CDR2 YFSETQ, per germline. In DNA, the CDR3 is TGCGCCAGCAGCCCCTCTCCGGGACAGGGGTACTCTGGGGCCAACGTCCTGACTTTC. Translation gives CASSPSPGQGYSGANVLTF.

This chain joins TRBV29-1 and TRBJ1-2, with D maybe TRBD1 (5 bases). The CDR3 has 12 amino acids. V lost 3 bases to trimming and J lost 12 bases, with 17 bases between them. The germline V gene encodes CDR1 SQVTM and CDR2 ANQGSEA. CDR3 in amino acids: CSVESQGTGHTF. Here the CDR3 DNA reads TGCAGCGTTGAGAGCCAGGGAACGGGCCACACCTTC.

This clonotype was recorded a few times. The gene calls are TRBV7-9 and TRBJ1-2; a weak D match, TRBD1 (5 bases). The germline V and J ends were trimmed by 2 bases and 4 bases, with 11 bases remaining between them. Germline loops: CDR1 SEHNR, CDR2 FQNEAQ (reference sequence). The CDR3 consists of 14 residues. The CDR3 DNA is TGTGCCAGCAGCTTAAGTCAGGGAACCTATGGCTACACCTTC. Its translation is CASSLSQGTYGYTF.

This clonotype was counted between two and nine times. CDR3 residues: CASKPRWDRYEQYF. The CDR3 nucleotides are TGTGCCAGCAAACCCCGCTGGGACAGGTACGAGCAGTACTTC. The chain employs TRBV6-2 or TRBV6-3 and TRBJ2-7, with 8 nucleotides matching TRBD1. V was clipped by 7 bases and J by 4 bases; unmatched bases: 9. The CDR3 loop spans 14 amino acids. Germline CDR1 is MNHEY and CDR2 is SVGEGT.

The chain carries TRBV5-1 and TRBJ2-7, with TRBD2 matching 10 bases. The CDR3 extends over 15 amino acids. Germline-derived CDR1 and CDR2 are SGHRS and YFSETQ. V trimming: 3 bases; J trimming: 2 bases; junction bases outside the gene matches: 5. The CDR3 DNA reads TGCGCCAGCAGCTGGGGACTAGCGAAGACCTACGAGCAGTACTTC. This codes for CASSWGLAKTYEQYF.

This rearrangement joins TRBV20-1 to TRBJ1-6; 7 bases match TRBD1. Per germline, CDR1 DFQATT and CDR2 SNEGSKA (reference sequence). With 1 base clipped from V and 0 bases from J, the junction kept 9 bases outside the gene matches. CDR3 length: 18 residues. CDR3 region: CSARAWTGQSSYNSPLHF. The CDR3 DNA follows: TGCAGTGCTAGAGCCTGGACAGGCCAAAGCTCCTATAATTCACCCCTCCACTTT.

This sequence joins TRBV5-1 and TRBJ2-5, with TRBD2 identical over 14 bases. This CDR3 is built from 16 residues. Unmatched junction bases numbered 11, after V lost 0 bases and J lost 13 bases. Germline V gives CDR1 SGHRS, CDR2 YFSETQ. The CDR3 sequence: CASSLAPGLAGVDPYF. As DNA, the CDR3 is TGCGCCAGCAGCTTGGCCCCGGGACTAGCGGGAGTTGACCCGTACTTC.

This chain uses TRBV15 with TRBJ1-2; D perhaps matches TRBD1 (5 bases). CDR1 and CDR2 from the germline V gene are LNHNV and YYDKDF (reference sequence). The CDR3 runs 15 residues. Trimming removed 0 bases from V and 10 bases from J, with 18 bases in between. This chain's CDR3 is CATSRDLGPIEVYTF. For the CDR3, the DNA is TGTGCCACCAGCAGAGATCTGGGACCCATAGAAGTCTACACCTTC.

V is TRBV18 and J is TRBJ2-7; weak D call: TRBD2 (6 bases). The V end lost 5 bases, the J end lost 3 bases, and 11 bases lay between the germline ends. The CDR3 runs 13 residues. Germline V CDR1 and CDR2: KGHSH, LQKENI. CDR3 DNA sequence: TGTGCCAGCTCAGGGGACTTGGACTACGAGCAGTACTTC. Translated, it gives CASSGDLDYEQYF.

The chain uses TRBV18 and TRBJ2-3, with D tentatively TRBD2 (5 bases). The CDR3 spans 19 residues. Deletions cut 3 bases from V and 4 bases from J, with 26 bases between. Germline lookup yields CDR1 KGHSH and CDR2 LQKENI. The CDR3, as DNA: TGTGCCAGCTCACCCCTACCCCGGCAGCTAACAACGAGGGCAGATACGCAGTATTTT. It translates to CASSPLPRQLTTRADTQYF.

The sample holds a few counts of this clonotype. V gene TRBV28 combines with J gene TRBJ2-3; D perhaps matches TRBD2 (5 bases). The ends were cut back, 2 bases at V and 5 bases at J, with 14 bases in the middle. The CDR3 loop spans 15 amino acids. Germline CDR1 and CDR2: MDHEN and SYDVKM. The CDR3, as DNA: TGTGCCAGCAGTTTACTGGGAGTAGGAGGAGATACGCAGTATTTT. This gives the protein CASSLLGVGGDTQYF.

In this sample, this clonotype turned up a few times. V and J are TRBV12-3 or TRBV12-4 and TRBJ2-1; TRBD2 matches 8 bases. After removal of 3 bases from V and 10 bases from J, the junction contained 11 bases not matched to a gene. The CDR3 spans 15 residues. The CDR3 coding sequence is TGTGCCAGCAGTTTGGGACTAGAGGGGAATGGAGAGCAGTTCTTC. Amino acid sequence: CASSLGLEGNGEQFF.

V gene TRBV6-1 combines with J gene TRBJ1-1; no firm D call. Trimming removed 0 bases from V and 1 base from J, with 9 bases in between. CDR1 and CDR2 from the germline V gene are MNHNS and SASEGT. The CDR3 contains 15 residues. CDR3 nucleotide sequence: TGTGCCAGCAGTGAAGCTCTGGTCCAGAACACTGAAGCTTTCTTT. This codes for CASSEALVQNTEAFF.

This clonotype has only a few counts. The rearrangement joins TRBV20-1 to TRBJ2-3; either TRBD1 or TRBD2 may supply D (5 bases each). Trimming removed 0 bases at V and 1 base at J, with 14 bases between. Germline-derived CDR1 and CDR2 are DFQATT and SNEGSKA (reference sequence). This CDR3 contains 16 residues. The CDR3 spells CSARDSGMGRTDTQYF. CDR3 bases: TGCAGTGCTAGAGATTCGGGGATGGGACGCACAGATACGCAGTATTTT.

The genes are TRBV28 and TRBJ2-3; 8 bases fit TRBD2. The CDR3 spans 15 residues. Germline loops: CDR1 MDHEN, CDR2 SYDVKM. V lost 5 bases, J lost 2 bases, and 6 bases stayed unmatched. In DNA, the CDR3 is TGTGCCAGCAGTCCCGCTAGCGGGCACACAGATACGCAGTATTTT. It specifies CASSPASGHTDTQYF.

The table lists this clonotype with many counts. The V and J genes are TRBV9 and TRBJ1-2; 7 bases fit TRBD1. V lost 2 bases to trimming and J lost 2 bases; unmatched junction nucleotides: 0. This CDR3 has 13 residues. Germline lookup yields CDR1 SGDLS and CDR2 YYNGEE. CDR3 in amino acids: CASSVTGNYGYTF. CDR3 in DNA: TGTGCCAGCAGCGTGACAGGGAACTATGGCTACACCTTC.

This chain joins TRBV2 and TRBJ1-2; 10 bases line up with TRBD1. CDR3 length: 13 amino acids. The trim removed 7 bases at V and 7 bases at J, leaving 6 bases unmatched. Germline V gene data show CDR1 as SNHLY and CDR2 as FYNNEI. Written as DNA, the CDR3 is TGTGCCAGCACGGGACAGGGGATAGGTGGCTACACCTTC. Residues: CASTGQGIGGYTF.

This rearrangement joins TRBV4-1 to TRBJ1-2; D is possibly TRBD1 (5 bases). The germline V gene encodes CDR1 MGHRA and CDR2 YSYEKL. The V end lost 2 bases, the J end lost 5 bases, and 12 bases lay between the germline ends. The CDR3 length is 14 residues. CDR3 sequence: CASSQPRAGYGYTF. CDR3 nucleotide sequence: TGCGCCAGCAGCCAACCCCGGGCAGGGTATGGCTACACCTTC.

The chain combines TRBV7-2 with TRBJ2-4; maybe TRBD2 (6 bases). The end of the DNA aligns better with TRBJ2-7, so the J call may be wrong. This CDR3 has 16 residues. The V gene's germline CDR1 is SGHTA and CDR2 FQGNSA. The DNA of the CDR3 is TGTGCCACCCTCCTCATGGCGGGACGGGAGTCCCACGAGCAGTACTTC. This translates into CATLLMAGRESHEQYF.

The chain uses TRBV2 and TRBJ2-7; D gene uncertain. Germline V CDR1 and CDR2: SNHLY, FYNNEI. V gave up 5 bases and J gave up 6 bases, with 11 bases separating them. There are 12 residues in the CDR3. This CDR3 is CASSRASVEQYF. The CDR3 DNA reads as TGTGCCAGCAGTCGGGCCTCCGTCGAGCAGTACTTC.

As to this clonotype: Given a much more abundant clone one base away, this may be a read error. This rearrangement joins TRBV10-3 to TRBJ2-5, with a tentative D call TRBD2 (5 bases). Trimming removed 8 bases from V and 1 base from J, with 11 bases in between. The CDR3 loop spans 13 amino acids. Germline CDR1 and CDR2: ENHRY and SYGVKD. CDR3 nucleotides: TGTGCCATCGCGACGAGGGTCCAAGAGACCCAGTACTTC. Translated: CAIATRVQETQYF.

The chain combines TRBV6-1 with TRBJ2-1; 10 positions match TRBD2. The CDR3 is 16 residues long. The V gene end was trimmed by 1 base and the J gene end by 3 bases; junction bases not matched to a gene: 3. Germline CDR1 and CDR2: MNHNS and SASEGT. The CDR3 sequence: CASSEVLAGDYNEQFF. CDR3 in DNA: TGTGCCAGCAGTGAAGTCCTAGCGGGAGACTACAATGAGCAGTTCTTC.